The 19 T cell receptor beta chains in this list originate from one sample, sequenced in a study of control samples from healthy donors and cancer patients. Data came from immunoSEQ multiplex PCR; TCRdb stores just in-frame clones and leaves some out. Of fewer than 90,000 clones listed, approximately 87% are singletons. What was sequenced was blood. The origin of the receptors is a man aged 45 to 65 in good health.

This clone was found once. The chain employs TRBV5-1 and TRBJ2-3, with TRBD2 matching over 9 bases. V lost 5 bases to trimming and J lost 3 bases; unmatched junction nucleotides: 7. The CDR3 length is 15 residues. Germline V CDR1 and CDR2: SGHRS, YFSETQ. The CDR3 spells CASSRGGAGTDTQYF. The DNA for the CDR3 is TGCGCCAGCAGTCGCGGGGGGGCCGGGACAGATACGCAGTATTTT.

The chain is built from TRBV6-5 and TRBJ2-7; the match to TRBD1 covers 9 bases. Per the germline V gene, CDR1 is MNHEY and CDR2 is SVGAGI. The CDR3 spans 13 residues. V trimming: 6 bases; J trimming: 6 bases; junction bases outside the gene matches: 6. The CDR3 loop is CASRRQGVGEQYF. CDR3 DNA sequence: TGTGCCAGCAGGAGACAGGGGGTGGGCGAGCAGTACTTC.

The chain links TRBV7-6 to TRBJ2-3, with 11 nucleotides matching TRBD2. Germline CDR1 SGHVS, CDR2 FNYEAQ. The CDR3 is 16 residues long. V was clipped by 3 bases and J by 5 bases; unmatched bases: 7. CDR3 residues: CASSFTSGSFGDTQYF. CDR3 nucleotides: TGTGCCAGCAGCTTTACTAGCGGGAGTTTCGGAGATACGCAGTATTTT.

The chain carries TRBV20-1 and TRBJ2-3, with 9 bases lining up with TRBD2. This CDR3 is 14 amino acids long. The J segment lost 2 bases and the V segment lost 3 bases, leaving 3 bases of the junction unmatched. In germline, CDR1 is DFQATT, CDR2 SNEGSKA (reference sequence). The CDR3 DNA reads TGCAGTGCTAGTCCTAGCGGGGCCACAGATACGCAGTATTTT. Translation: CSASPSGATDTQYF.

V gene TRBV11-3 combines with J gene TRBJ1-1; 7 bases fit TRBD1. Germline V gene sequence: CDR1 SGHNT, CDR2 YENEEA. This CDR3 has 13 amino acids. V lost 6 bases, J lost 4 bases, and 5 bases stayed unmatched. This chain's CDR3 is CASSQGDGTEAFF. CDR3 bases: TGTGCCAGCAGTCAGGGGGATGGCACTGAAGCTTTCTTT.

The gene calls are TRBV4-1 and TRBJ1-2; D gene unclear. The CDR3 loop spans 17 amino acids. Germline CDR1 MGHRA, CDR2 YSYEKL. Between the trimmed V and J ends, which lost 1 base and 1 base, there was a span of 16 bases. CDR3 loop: CASSQVPPPGLNYGYTF. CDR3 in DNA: TGCGCCAGCAGCCAAGTGCCCCCCCCCGGCCTTAACTATGGCTACACCTTC.

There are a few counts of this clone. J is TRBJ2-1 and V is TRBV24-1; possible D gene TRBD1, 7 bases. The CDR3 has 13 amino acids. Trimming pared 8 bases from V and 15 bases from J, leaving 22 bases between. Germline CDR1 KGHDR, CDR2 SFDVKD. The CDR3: CATNPSGGTELFF. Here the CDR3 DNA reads TGTGCCACCAACCCAAGTGGGGGGACAGAGTTGTTCTTC.

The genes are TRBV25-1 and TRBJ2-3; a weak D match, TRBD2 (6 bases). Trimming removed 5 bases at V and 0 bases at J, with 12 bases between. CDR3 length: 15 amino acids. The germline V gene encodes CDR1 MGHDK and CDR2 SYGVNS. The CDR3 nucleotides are TGTGCCAGCAGTCATATTCGGGGGAGCACAGATACGCAGTATTTT. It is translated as CASSHIRGSTDTQYF.

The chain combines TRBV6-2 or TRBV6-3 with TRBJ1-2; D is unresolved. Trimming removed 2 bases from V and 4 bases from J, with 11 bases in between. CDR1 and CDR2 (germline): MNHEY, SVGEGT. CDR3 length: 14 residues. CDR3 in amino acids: CASSYNSDLYGYTF. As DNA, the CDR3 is TGTGCCAGCAGTTACAATAGCGACCTCTATGGCTACACCTTC.

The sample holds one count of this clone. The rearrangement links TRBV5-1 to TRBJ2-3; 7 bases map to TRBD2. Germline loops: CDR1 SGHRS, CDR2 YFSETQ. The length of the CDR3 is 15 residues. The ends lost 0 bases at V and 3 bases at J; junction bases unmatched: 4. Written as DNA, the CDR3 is TGCGCCAGCAGCTTGGTGGCTAGCGGAACAGATACGCAGTATTTT. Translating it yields CASSLVASGTDTQYF.

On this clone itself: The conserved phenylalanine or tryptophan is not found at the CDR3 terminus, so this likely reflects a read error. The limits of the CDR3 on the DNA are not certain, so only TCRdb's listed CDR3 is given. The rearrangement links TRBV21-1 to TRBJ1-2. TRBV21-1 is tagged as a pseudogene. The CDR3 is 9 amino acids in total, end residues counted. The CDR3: CASSSARPR.

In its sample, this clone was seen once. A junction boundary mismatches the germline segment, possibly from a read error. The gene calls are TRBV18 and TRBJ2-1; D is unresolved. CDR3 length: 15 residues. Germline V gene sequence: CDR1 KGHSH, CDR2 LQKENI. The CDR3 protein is CASSPPGFTHNEQLF. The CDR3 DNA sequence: TGTGCCAGCTCACCACCGGGGTTTACGCACAATGAGCAGCTCTTC.

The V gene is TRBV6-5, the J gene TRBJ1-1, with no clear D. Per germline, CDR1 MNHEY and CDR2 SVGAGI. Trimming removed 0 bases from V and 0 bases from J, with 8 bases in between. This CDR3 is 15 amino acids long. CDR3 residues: CASSYSGFMNTEAFF. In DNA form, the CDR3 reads TGTGCCAGCAGTTACTCGGGTTTCATGAACACTGAAGCTTTCTTT.

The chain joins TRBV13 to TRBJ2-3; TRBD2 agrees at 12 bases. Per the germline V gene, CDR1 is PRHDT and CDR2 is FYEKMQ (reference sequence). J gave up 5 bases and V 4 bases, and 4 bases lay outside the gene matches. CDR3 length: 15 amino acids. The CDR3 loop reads CASSSSGRGGDTQYF. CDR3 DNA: TGTGCCAGCAGCTCTAGCGGGAGGGGAGGAGATACGCAGTATTTT. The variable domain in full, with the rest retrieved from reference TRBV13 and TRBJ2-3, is AAGVIQSPRHLIKEKRETATLKCYPIPRHDTVYWYQQGPGQDPQFLISFYEKMQSDKGSIPDRFSAQQFSDYHSELNMSSLELGDSALYFCASSSSGRGGDTQYFGPGTRLTVL.

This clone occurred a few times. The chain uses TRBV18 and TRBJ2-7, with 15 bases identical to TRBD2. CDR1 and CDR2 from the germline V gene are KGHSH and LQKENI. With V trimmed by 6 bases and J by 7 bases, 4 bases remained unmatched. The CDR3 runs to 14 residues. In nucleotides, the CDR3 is TGTGCCAGCTCCCGAGGACTAGCGGGGGGGGAGCAGTACGTC. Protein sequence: CASSRGLAGGEQYV.

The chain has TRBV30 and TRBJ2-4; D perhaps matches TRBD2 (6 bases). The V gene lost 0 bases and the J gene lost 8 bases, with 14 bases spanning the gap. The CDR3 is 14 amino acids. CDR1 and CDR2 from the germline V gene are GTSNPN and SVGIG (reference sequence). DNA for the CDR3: TGTGCCTGGAGTGTAGGCGGGACCACGGACATTCAGTACTTC. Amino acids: CAWSVGGTTDIQYF.

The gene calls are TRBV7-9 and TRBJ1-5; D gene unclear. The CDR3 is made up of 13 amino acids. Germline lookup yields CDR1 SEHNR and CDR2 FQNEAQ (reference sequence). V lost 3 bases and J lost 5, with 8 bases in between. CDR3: CASSFGGDQPQHF. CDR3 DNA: TGTGCCAGCAGCTTCGGTGGGGATCAGCCCCAGCATTTT.

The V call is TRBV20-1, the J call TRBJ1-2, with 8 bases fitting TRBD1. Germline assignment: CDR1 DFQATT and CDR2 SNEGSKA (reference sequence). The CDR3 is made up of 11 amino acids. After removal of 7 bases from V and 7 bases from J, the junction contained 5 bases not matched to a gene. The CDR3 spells CSVQGAPGYTF. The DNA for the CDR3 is TGCAGTGTTCAGGGGGCGCCTGGCTACACCTTC.

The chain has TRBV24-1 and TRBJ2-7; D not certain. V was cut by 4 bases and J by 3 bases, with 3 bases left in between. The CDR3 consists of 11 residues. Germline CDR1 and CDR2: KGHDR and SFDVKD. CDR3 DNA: TGTGCCACCAGTGACAGCTACGAGCAGTACTTC. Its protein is CATSDSYEQYF.